These 17 T cell receptor beta chains were sequenced from one sample in a study of blood T cell repertoires in COVID-19. Sequenced by immunoSEQ multiplex PCR; TCRdb stores in-frame clones only, minus some. The table records 55,000 or so clones, approximately 89% of them present only once. The sequencing sample was made of peripheral blood. All receptors come from a man between 60 and 70 years old with active or convalescent COVID-19.

This clone was counted once. The rearrangement joins TRBV19 to TRBJ2-1, with 12 positions matching TRBD2. This CDR3 region has 15 residues. V shed 7 bases, J shed 2 bases, and the junction held 3 bases outside the gene matches. Germline V gene lookup returns CDR1 LNHDA and CDR2 SQIVND (reference sequence). The chain's CDR3 is CASTGLAGTYNEQFF. The DNA for the CDR3 is TGTGCCAGTACCGGACTAGCGGGGACCTACAATGAGCAGTTCTTC.

The chain couples TRBV7-2 to TRBJ1-1; weak D call: TRBD1 (5 bases). The CDR3 covers 14 residues. Trimming took off 5 bases at V and 5 bases at J, with 15 bases between the two ends. Germline V gene data show CDR1 as SGHTA and CDR2 as FQGNSA. The CDR3 spells CASSPRGARTEAFF. The CDR3 nucleotides read TGTGCCAGCAGCCCACGCGGGGCGCGGACTGAAGCTTTCTTT.

This clone was observed a few times. The V and J genes are TRBV2 and TRBJ1-6; D uncertain. The V and J ends lost 5 bases and 4 bases respectively, with 6 bases between them. The CDR3 totals 13 residues. The V gene's germline CDR1 is SNHLY and CDR2 FYNNEI. The CDR3 region has the DNA TGTGCCAGCAGTACAGAGTATAATTCACCCCTCCACTTT. This translates into CASSTEYNSPLHF.

V usage is TRBV7-9 and J usage is TRBJ1-2; D gene unclear. This CDR3 has 14 residues. CDR1 is SEHNR and CDR2 is FQNEAQ in the germline V gene (reference sequence). With 2 bases removed from V and 8 bases from J, the gap between germline ends came to 15 bases. The CDR3 DNA follows: TGTGCCAGCAGCTTAATGACCGGAGGTGGAGGCTACACCTTC. Translated: CASSLMTGGGGYTF. The whole variable domain, remainder taken from reference TRBV7-9 and TRBJ1-2, is DTGVSQNPRHKITKRGQNVTFRCDPISEHNRLYWYRQTLGQGPEFLTYFQNEAQLEKSRLLSDRFSAERPKGSFSTLEIQRTEQGDSAMYLCASSLMTGGGGYTFGSGTRLTVV.

V gene TRBV18 combines with J gene TRBJ2-7, with 11 bases identical to TRBD1. The CDR3 is 14 residues long. With V trimmed by 6 bases and J by 3 bases, 4 bases remained unmatched. Germline lookup yields CDR1 KGHSH and CDR2 LQKENI. Here the CDR3 reads CASSEGTGGYEQYF. CDR3 DNA: TGTGCCAGCTCCGAGGGGACAGGGGGCTACGAGCAGTACTTC.

The CDR3 sequence is CATSPGGPGRNEQFF. CDR3 sequence (DNA): TGTGCCACCAGCCCTGGGGGACCAGGGAGGAATGAGCAGTTCTTC. This sequence joins TRBV24-1 and TRBJ2-1; D possibly corresponds to TRBD2 (6 bases). V lost 7 bases and J lost 7, with 19 bases in between. Per germline, CDR1 KGHDR and CDR2 SFDVKD. The length of the CDR3 is 15 residues.

This chain joins TRBV7-2 and TRBJ2-5, with D possibly being TRBD1 (6 bases). Germline V lookup: CDR1 SGHTA, CDR2 FQGNSA. V was shortened by 5 bases and J by 1 base, with 14 bases between the two germline ends. The CDR3 covers 15 residues. This CDR3 reads CASSPTGQVQETQYF. CDR3 DNA sequence: TGTGCCAGCAGCCCGACGGGACAAGTCCAAGAGACCCAGTACTTC.

The chain joins TRBV7-2 to TRBJ2-7; weak D call: TRBD1 (6 bases). Germline V gene lookup returns CDR1 SGHTA and CDR2 FQGNSA. V lost 0 bases to trimming and J lost 6 bases, with 6 bases between them. This CDR3 has 12 residues. CDR3 nucleotide sequence: TGTGCCAGCAGCTTAGCAGGGGGCGAGCAGTACTTC. It encodes CASSLAGGEQYF.

The chain links TRBV28 to TRBJ2-4; the match to TRBD1 covers 10 bases. Germline V gives CDR1 MDHEN, CDR2 SYDVKM. The V segment lost 5 bases and the J segment 9 bases; nucleotides outside the gene matches: 13. CDR3 length: 16 residues. This CDR3 reads CASSPLGTGASRIQYF. The CDR3 DNA reads TGTGCCAGCAGTCCTTTAGGGACAGGGGCCTCTCGCATTCAGTACTTC.

The rearrangement links TRBV4-1 to TRBJ1-1; TRBD1 is a possible D gene (5 bases). V was clipped by 0 bases and J by 10 bases, with 12 bases between them. The CDR3 has 13 residues. CDR1 is MGHRA and CDR2 is YSYEKL in the germline V gene. Written as DNA, the CDR3 is TGCGCCAGCAGCCAAGATGGGCGGGGGAGAGCTTTCTTT. This encodes CASSQDGRGRAFF.

This sequence joins TRBV21-1 and TRBJ1-5. TRBV21-1 represents a pseudogene. CDR3 length: 16 residues. This CDR3 is CASSKFDVLGNQPQHF. Here the CDR3 DNA reads TGTGCCAGCAGCAAATTCGACGTACTAGGCAATCAGCCCCAGCATTTT.

In regard to this clone: Other nucleotide sequences in the sample specify the same CDR3. The chain couples TRBV11-3 to TRBJ2-7, with D maybe TRBD2 (5 bases). This CDR3 has 12 residues. Trimming left V 0 bases short and J 6 bases short, with 6 bases between. Germline CDR1 and CDR2: SGHNT and YENEEA. CDR3 residues: CASSLDEGEQYF. CDR3 DNA: TGTGCCAGCAGCTTAGACGAGGGCGAGCAGTACTTC.

The chain employs TRBV7-9 and TRBJ2-3, with TRBD1 matching over 8 bases. The CDR3 runs to 17 residues. CDR1 is SEHNR and CDR2 is FQNEAQ in the germline V gene (reference sequence). V lost 4 bases, J lost 3 bases, and 12 bases stayed unmatched. CDR3 amino acids: CASSSPGQGRGTDTQYF. The CDR3 coding sequence is TGTGCCAGCAGCTCCCCCGGACAGGGACGGGGGACAGATACGCAGTATTTT.

V is TRBV5-8 and J is TRBJ1-5, with D unresolved. The germline CDR1 and CDR2 sequences are SGHTS and YDEGEE. The CDR3 runs to 15 residues. V was trimmed by 4 bases and J by 9 bases, leaving 20 bases between them. This CDR3 reads CASSPAGRGQRPQHF. The CDR3 nucleotides read TGTGCCAGCAGCCCTGCGGGCCGAGGTCAGAGGCCCCAGCATTTT.

The V and J genes are TRBV6-6 and TRBJ1-1; no clear D gene. This CDR3 is built from 14 residues. The germline gives CDR1 MNHNY, CDR2 SVGAGI (reference sequence). Trimming cost V 4 bases and J 0 bases, with 9 bases left between them. CDR3 nucleotide sequence: TGTGCCAGCAGTTCCACAGCCTTGAACACTGAAGCTTTCTTT. Amino acids: CASSSTALNTEAFF.

The chain joins TRBV2 to TRBJ1-3; 8 nucleotides match TRBD1. The CDR3 has 16 amino acids. Unmatched junction bases numbered 9, after V lost 6 bases and J lost 2 bases. Germline CDR1 is SNHLY and CDR2 is FYNNEI. The CDR3 loop reads CASSQGQVLAGNTIYF. The CDR3 DNA follows: TGTGCCAGCAGCCAGGGACAGGTCTTGGCTGGAAACACCATATATTTT.

The V and J genes are TRBV24-1 and TRBJ2-3, with 7 bases fitting TRBD2. CDR1 is KGHDR, CDR2 SFDVKD, per germline. This CDR3 is 14 amino acids long. V was clipped by 5 bases and J by 11 bases; unmatched bases: 12. The CDR3 reads CATSGGTIPQEQYF. In nucleotides, the CDR3 is TGTGCCACCAGTGGCGGGACTATACCCCAGGAGCAGTATTTT.